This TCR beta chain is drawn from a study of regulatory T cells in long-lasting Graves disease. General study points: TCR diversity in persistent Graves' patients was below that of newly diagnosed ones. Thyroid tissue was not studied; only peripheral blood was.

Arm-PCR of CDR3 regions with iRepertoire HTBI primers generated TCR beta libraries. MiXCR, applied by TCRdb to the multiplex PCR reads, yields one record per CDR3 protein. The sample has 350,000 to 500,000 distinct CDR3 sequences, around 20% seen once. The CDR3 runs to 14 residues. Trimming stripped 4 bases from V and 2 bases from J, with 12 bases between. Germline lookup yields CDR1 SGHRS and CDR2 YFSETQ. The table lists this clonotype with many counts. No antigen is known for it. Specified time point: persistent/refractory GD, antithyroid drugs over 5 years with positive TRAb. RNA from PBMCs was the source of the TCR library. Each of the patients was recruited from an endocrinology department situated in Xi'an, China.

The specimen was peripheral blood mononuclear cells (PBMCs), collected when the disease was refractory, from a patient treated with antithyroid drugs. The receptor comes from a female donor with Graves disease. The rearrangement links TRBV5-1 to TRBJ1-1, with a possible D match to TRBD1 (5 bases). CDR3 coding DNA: TGCGCCAGCAGCGTCGGGACGGCAAACACTGAAGCTTTCTTT. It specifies CASSVGTANTEAFF. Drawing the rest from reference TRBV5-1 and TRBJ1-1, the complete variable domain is KAGVTQTPRYLIKTRGQQVTLSCSPISGHRSVSWYQQTPGQGLQFLFEYFSETQRNKGNFPGRFSGRQFSNSRSEMNVSTLELGDSALYLCASSVGTANTEAFFGQGTRLTVV.